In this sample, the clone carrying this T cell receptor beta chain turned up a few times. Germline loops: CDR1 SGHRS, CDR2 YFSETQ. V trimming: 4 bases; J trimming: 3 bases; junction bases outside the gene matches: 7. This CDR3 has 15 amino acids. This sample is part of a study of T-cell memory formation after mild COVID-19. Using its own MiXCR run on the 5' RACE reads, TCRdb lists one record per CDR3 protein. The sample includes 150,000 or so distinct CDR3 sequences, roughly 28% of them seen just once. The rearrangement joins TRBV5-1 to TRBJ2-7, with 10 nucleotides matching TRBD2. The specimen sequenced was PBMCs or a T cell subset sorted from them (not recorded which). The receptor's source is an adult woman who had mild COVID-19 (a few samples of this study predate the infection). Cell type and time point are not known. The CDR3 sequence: CASSTGLAVGYEQYF. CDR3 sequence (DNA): TGCGCCAGCAGCACCGGACTAGCGGTGGGCTACGAGCAGTACTTC.